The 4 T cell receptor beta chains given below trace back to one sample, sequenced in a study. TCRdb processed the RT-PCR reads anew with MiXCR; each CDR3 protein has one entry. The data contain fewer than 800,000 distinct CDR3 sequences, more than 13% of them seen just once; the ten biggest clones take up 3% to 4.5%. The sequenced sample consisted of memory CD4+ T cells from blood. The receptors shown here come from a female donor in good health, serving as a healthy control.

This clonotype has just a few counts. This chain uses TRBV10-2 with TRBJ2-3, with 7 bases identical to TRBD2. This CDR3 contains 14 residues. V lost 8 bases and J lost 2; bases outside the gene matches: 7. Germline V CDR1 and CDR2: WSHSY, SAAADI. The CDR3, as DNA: TGCGCCAGCGGGATGACTAGCTCCACAGATACGCAGTATTTT. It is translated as CASGMTSSTDTQYF.

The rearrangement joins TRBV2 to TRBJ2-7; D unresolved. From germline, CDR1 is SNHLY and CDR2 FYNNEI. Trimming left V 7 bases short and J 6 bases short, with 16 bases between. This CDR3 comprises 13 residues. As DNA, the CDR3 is TGTGCCAGCAAAAGAAGACCCTTAGGCGAGCAGTACTTC. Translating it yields CASKRRPLGEQYF.

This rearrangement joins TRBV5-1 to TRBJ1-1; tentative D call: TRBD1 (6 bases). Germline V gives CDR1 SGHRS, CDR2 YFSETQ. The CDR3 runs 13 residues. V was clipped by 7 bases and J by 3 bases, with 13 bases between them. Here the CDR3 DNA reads TGCGCCAGCGCGACAGGCTCGGACACTGAAGCTTTCTTT. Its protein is CASATGSDTEAFF.

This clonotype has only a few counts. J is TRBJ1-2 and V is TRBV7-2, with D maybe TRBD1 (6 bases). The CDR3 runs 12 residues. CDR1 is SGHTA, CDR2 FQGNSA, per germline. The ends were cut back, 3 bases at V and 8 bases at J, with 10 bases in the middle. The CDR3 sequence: CASSFRGGGYTF. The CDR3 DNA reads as TGTGCCAGCAGCTTTAGGGGGGGGGGCTACACCTTC.